One and the same sample provided the 8 T cell receptor beta chains below, sequenced in a study of shared clonotypes between healthy human individuals. The repertoire was sequenced with immunoSEQ multiplex PCR; TCRdb's copy has only in-frame clones and lacks some. The sample yields about 2.4 million clones, 93% seen once. The sequenced material came from naive CD4+ T cells from PBMCs. Documented subset: CD45RA+ positively selected. The origin of the receptors is a man aged 18 to 35 in good health. Some clones in this sample may be carry-over from other donors' samples.

This chain links TRBV10-3 with TRBJ1-1; 10 bases fit TRBD1. CDR1 is ENHRY and CDR2 is SYGVKD in the germline V gene. The CDR3 has 15 amino acids. V shed 5 bases, J shed 2 bases, and the junction held 5 bases outside the gene matches. In nucleotides, the CDR3 is TGTGCCATCAGTCCCGGGACAGGGGTTAACACTGAAGCTTTCTTT. It translates to CAISPGTGVNTEAFF.

The chain combines TRBV18 with TRBJ2-3; no reliable D call. Trimming removed 1 base at V and 6 bases at J, with 14 bases between. Germline V gene lookup returns CDR1 KGHSH and CDR2 LQKENI. CDR3 length: 15 residues. The DNA of the CDR3 is TGTGCCAGCTCACCACGTCGGGTTGAGAGGGATACGCAGTATTTT. Its protein product is CASSPRRVERDTQYF.

The chain joins TRBV9 to TRBJ2-3; D perhaps matches TRBD2 (5 bases). Trimming removed 7 bases at V and 1 base at J, with 13 bases between. The germline V gene has CDR1 SGDLS and CDR2 YYNGEE. CDR3 size: 14 residues. For the CDR3, the DNA is TGTGCCAGCGACTACGAGGAACGCACAGATACGCAGTATTTT. Protein product: CASDYEERTDTQYF.

V and J are TRBV27 and TRBJ1-1, with 7 positions matching TRBD1. The J segment lost 4 bases and the V segment lost 3 bases, leaving 11 bases of the junction unmatched. CDR3 length: 16 residues. In germline, CDR1 is MNHEY, CDR2 SMNVEV (reference sequence). CDR3 bases: TGTGCCAGCAGTTTCCACCAGGGGGGGGTTGGCACTGAAGCTTTCTTT. The encoded protein is CASSFHQGGVGTEAFF.

The chain recombines TRBV21-1 with TRBJ2-5; the table assigns TRBD2, which was not confirmed against the DNA. TRBV21-1 is listed as a pseudogene. CDR3 length: 16 amino acids. The CDR3 DNA reads as TGTGCCAGCAGCACCGCGGAGGACCAATCGGGGGAGACCCAGTACTTC. Translated, it gives CASSTAEDQSGETQYF.

The sample holds a few counts of this clone. The genes are TRBV19 and TRBJ1-5, with 7 bases that match TRBD1. Trimming at V came to 6 bases and at J to 4 bases, leaving 12 bases not matched to a gene. From germline, CDR1 is LNHDA and CDR2 SQIVND (reference sequence). The CDR3 extends over 16 amino acids. The CDR3 coding sequence is TGTGCCAGTAGCCAACCTCCGGGACAGATAAATCAGCCCCAGCATTTT. Protein sequence: CASSQPPGQINQPQHF. Looking up the rest from reference TRBV19 and TRBJ1-5 gives the full variable domain: DGGITQSPKYLFRKEGQNVTLSCEQNLNHDAMYWYRQDPGQGLRLIYYSQIVNDFQKGDIAEGYSVSREKKESFPLTVTSAQKNPTAFYLCASSQPPGQINQPQHFGDGTRLSIL.

In the case of this clone: At the DNA level, this CDR3 is encoded by other sequences in the same sample as well. V and J are TRBV2 and TRBJ1-5; D call uncertain. This CDR3 spans 13 amino acids. Trimming stripped 4 bases from V and 7 bases from J, with 11 bases between. The V gene's germline CDR1 is SNHLY and CDR2 FYNNEI. CDR3 coding DNA: TGTGCCAGCAGTGTTGAGGGAGGGCAGCCCCAGCATTTT. Amino acids: CASSVEGGQPQHF.

V usage is TRBV6-6 and J usage is TRBJ2-7; 7 bases align to TRBD2. Germline loops: CDR1 MNHNY, CDR2 SVGAGI (reference sequence). The CDR3 runs to 15 residues. J was trimmed by 0 bases and V by 6 bases; bases with no gene match: 8. As DNA, the CDR3 is TGTGCCAGCAGGAGGGGAGGGACGGACTCCTACGAGCAGTACTTC. Its translation: CASRRGGTDSYEQYF.